Presented here are 12 T cell receptor beta chains from one specimen sequenced in a study of regulatory T cells in long-lasting Graves disease. Time point: persistent/refractory GD, antithyroid drugs over 5 years with positive TRAb. Isolated PBMC RNA provided the starting material for the TCR library. Arm-PCR of CDR3 regions and iRepertoire HTBI primers were used to build TCR beta libraries. Each CDR3 protein is one row after TCRdb ran MiXCR on the multiplex PCR reads. The data hold 400,000 or so distinct CDR3 sequences, with 20% to 25% observed a single time. The starting material was peripheral blood mononuclear cells (PBMCs), obtained when the disease was refractory, from a patient treated with antithyroid drugs. The receptors were gathered from a female donor with Graves disease.

At least ten counts were recorded for this clonotype. The genes are TRBV7-9 and TRBJ2-5, with a weak D call TRBD1 (6 bases). Looked up from germline, CDR1 is SEHNR and CDR2 is FQNEAQ (reference sequence). This CDR3 contains 14 residues. V was trimmed by 5 bases and J by 3 bases, leaving 13 bases between them. CDR3 sequence reads: CASSTRDKEETQYF. The DNA for the CDR3 is TGTGCCAGCAGCACGAGGGACAAGGAAGAGACCCAGTACTTC.

The chain joins TRBV10-3 to TRBJ2-7, with TRBD1 matching over 7 bases. Germline V gene sequence: CDR1 ENHRY, CDR2 SYGVKD. Trimming cost V 6 bases and J 3 bases; bases outside gene matches: 11. The CDR3 contains 15 residues. The CDR3 reads CAISPQGGRNYEQYF. CDR3 coding DNA: TGTGCCATCAGCCCCCAAGGGGGCAGGAACTACGAGCAGTACTTC.

This clonotype was observed many times. This chain uses TRBV2 with TRBJ2-7, with 9 bases matching TRBD1. With V trimmed by 6 bases and J by 0 bases, 6 bases remained unmatched. Germline V gene lookup returns CDR1 SNHLY and CDR2 FYNNEI. CDR3 length equals 15 residues. The CDR3 is CASSPDRGPSYEQYF. In nucleotides, the CDR3 is TGTGCCAGCAGCCCGGACAGGGGTCCCTCCTACGAGCAGTACTTC.

This clonotype was detected ten times or more. The CDR3 sequence: CASSGRGGTQYF. As DNA, the CDR3 is TGTGCCAGCAGCGGACGGGGGGGTACGCAGTATTTT. The V and J genes are TRBV2 and TRBJ2-3, with TRBD2 matching over 8 bases. The CDR3 is 12 amino acids. CDR1 is SNHLY and CDR2 is FYNNEI in the germline V gene. V lost 6 bases and J lost 8; bases outside the gene matches: 4. The whole variable domain, filled in from reference TRBV2 and TRBJ2-3, reads EPEVTQTPSHQVTQMGQEVILRCVPISNHLYFYWYRQILGQKVEFLVSFYNNEISEKSEIFDDQFSVERPDGSNFTLKIRSTKLEDSAMYFCASSGRGGTQYFGPGTRLTVL.

This clonotype showed up just a few times. The V gene is TRBV6-1, the J gene TRBJ2-7, with D perhaps matching TRBD2 (5 bases). The CDR3 has 15 residues. The germline V and J ends were trimmed by 3 bases and 0 bases, with 12 bases remaining between them. The germline CDR1 and CDR2 sequences are MNHNS and SASEGT. The CDR3 DNA is TGTGCCAGCAGTGATTTAGCCGGGGACTCCTACGAGCAGTACTTC. Translation: CASSDLAGDSYEQYF.

The chain recombines TRBV29-1 with TRBJ1-1, with D unclear. The V end was cut by 6 bases, the J end by 8 bases, with 13 bases between. CDR1 is SQVTM and CDR2 is ANQGSEA in the germline V gene. The CDR3 runs to 11 residues. The CDR3 DNA reads TGCAGCGTCGACCTCGTACAAGAAGCTTTCTTT. It translates to CSVDLVQEAFF.

This clonotype has just a few counts. This rearrangement joins TRBV7-2 to TRBJ2-7; TRBD2 agrees at 10 bases. The germline CDR1 and CDR2 sequences are SGHTA and FQGNSA. This CDR3 contains 15 residues. The junction had 7 bases not matched to a gene; V was cut back by 5 bases and J by 3 bases. Here the CDR3 DNA reads TGTGCCAGCAGCCAGGCTAGCGGGAGTATCTACGAGCAGTACTTC. Protein sequence: CASSQASGSIYEQYF.

This clonotype has just a few counts. This sequence joins TRBV3-1 and TRBJ2-2; maybe TRBD2 (5 bases). The CDR3 is 13 residues long. Between the trimmed V and J ends, which lost 4 bases and 7 bases, there was a span of 10 bases. The germline CDR1 and CDR2 sequences are LGHDT and YNNKEL (reference sequence). Written as DNA, the CDR3 is TGTGCCAGCAGCCCGGCAGAGGGCGGGGAGCTGTTTTTT. Its translation is CASSPAEGGELFF.

This clonotype was seen a few times. The rearrangement joins TRBV6-1 to TRBJ1-2, with TRBD1 as a possible D gene (6 bases). Trimming took 7 bases from V and 5 from J, leaving 8 bases between them. The CDR3 length is 11 residues. The germline CDR1 and CDR2 sequences are MNHNS and SASEGT. The CDR3 here is CASKGGYGYTF. CDR3 bases: TGTGCCAGCAAAGGGGGTTATGGCTACACCTTC.

The chain links TRBV7-9 to TRBJ2-2, with D unclear. The CDR3 spans 14 residues. Germline loops: CDR1 SEHNR, CDR2 FQNEAQ (reference sequence). V was clipped by 0 bases and J by 5 bases, with 7 bases between them. The CDR3 loop is CASSLAHATGELFF. The CDR3 DNA follows: TGTGCCAGCAGCTTAGCTCACGCGACCGGGGAGCTGTTTTTT.

This clonotype has a handful of counts. This sequence joins TRBV6-2 or TRBV6-3 and TRBJ2-2, with D unresolved. Trimming took 2 bases from V and 1 from J, leaving 8 bases between them. CDR1 and CDR2 (germline): MNHEY, SVGEGT. The CDR3 covers 15 residues. CDR3 nucleotides: TGTGCCAGCAGTTACGGGCGGAAGAACACCGGGGAGCTGTTTTTT. As protein: CASSYGRKNTGELFF.

This clonotype was found many times. The chain links TRBV12-3 or TRBV12-4 to TRBJ2-7, with D perhaps TRBD1 or TRBD2 (6 bases each). V was trimmed by 5 bases and J by 7 bases, leaving 21 bases between them. This CDR3 has 15 residues. The CDR3 reads CASSPVVGGGREQYF. Here the CDR3 DNA reads TGTGCCAGCAGTCCGGTGGTAGGGGGAGGTCGGGAGCAGTACTTC.